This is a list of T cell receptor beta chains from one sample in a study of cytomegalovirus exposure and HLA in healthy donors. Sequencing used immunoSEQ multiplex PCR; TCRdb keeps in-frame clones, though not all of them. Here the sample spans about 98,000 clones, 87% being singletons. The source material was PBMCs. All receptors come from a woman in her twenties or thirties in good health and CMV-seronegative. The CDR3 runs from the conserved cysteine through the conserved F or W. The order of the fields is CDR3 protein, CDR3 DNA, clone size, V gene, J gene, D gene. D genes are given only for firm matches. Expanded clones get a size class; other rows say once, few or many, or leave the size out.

CDR3aa: CASSFNREGEAFF; CDR3nt: TGCGCCAGCAGCTTTAACAGGGAGGGTGAAGCTTTCTTT; abundance: NA; v_gene: TRBV5-1; j_gene: TRBJ1-1; d_gene: NA
CDR3aa: CASSLSGADGYTF; CDR3nt: TGCGCCAGCAGCTTGTCTGGGGCGGATGGCTACACCTTC; abundance: NA; v_gene: TRBV5-1; j_gene: TRBJ1-2; d_gene: NA
CDR3aa: CASSPTSGGGQQFF; CDR3nt: TGTGCCAGCAGCCCGACTAGCGGGGGGGGGCAGCAGTTCTTC; abundance: NA; v_gene: TRBV11-3; j_gene: TRBJ2-1; d_gene: TRBD2
CDR3aa: CASSHPGTSGTNEQFF; CDR3nt: TGCGCCAGCAGCCACCCCGGGACTAGCGGGACCAATGAGCAGTTCTTC; abundance: NA; v_gene: TRBV4-3; j_gene: TRBJ2-1; d_gene: TRBD2
CDR3aa: CASSPISAASTDTQYF; CDR3nt: TGTGCCAGCTCACCGATTTCAGCGGCAAGCACAGATACGCAGTATTTT; abundance: NA; v_gene: TRBV18; j_gene: TRBJ2-3; d_gene: NA
CDR3aa: CASSPIPADRAMETQYF; CDR3nt: TGTGCCAGCTCACCGATTCCAGCGGACAGGGCCATGGAGACCCAGTACTTC; abundance: NA; v_gene: TRBV18; j_gene: TRBJ2-5; d_gene: TRBD1
CDR3aa: CASSLNPRDTQYF; CDR3nt: TGTGCCAGCAGCTTAAATCCCAGAGATACGCAGTATTTT; abundance: NA; v_gene: TRBV11-3; j_gene: TRBJ2-3; d_gene: NA
CDR3aa: CASSSITYSKNEQFF; CDR3nt: TGTGCCAGCAGCTCTATAACCTATAGCAAAAATGAGCAGTTCTTC; abundance: NA; v_gene: TRBV7-6; j_gene: TRBJ2-1; d_gene: NA
CDR3aa: CASRTGAGNQPQHF; CDR3nt: TGTGCCAGCAGGACAGGGGCGGGCAATCAGCCCCAGCATTTT; abundance: once; v_gene: TRBV6-5; j_gene: TRBJ1-5; d_gene: TRBD1
CDR3aa: CAIRGSGDGNYGYTF; CDR3nt: TGTGCCATCAGGGGCTCAGGGGATGGCAACTATGGCTACACCTTC; abundance: once; v_gene: TRBV10-3; j_gene: TRBJ1-2; d_gene: NA
CDR3aa: CASVRRDSTEQYF; CDR3nt: TGTGCCAGTGTACGGCGGGACTCCACCGAGCAGTACTTC; abundance: NA; v_gene: TRBV6-4; j_gene: TRBJ2-7; d_gene: NA
CDR3aa: CASTPGDRDNKNGYTF; CDR3nt: TGTGCCAGCACCCCTGGGGACCGGGACAATAAAAATGGCTACACCTTC; abundance: NA; v_gene: TRBV21-1; j_gene: TRBJ1-2; d_gene: NA